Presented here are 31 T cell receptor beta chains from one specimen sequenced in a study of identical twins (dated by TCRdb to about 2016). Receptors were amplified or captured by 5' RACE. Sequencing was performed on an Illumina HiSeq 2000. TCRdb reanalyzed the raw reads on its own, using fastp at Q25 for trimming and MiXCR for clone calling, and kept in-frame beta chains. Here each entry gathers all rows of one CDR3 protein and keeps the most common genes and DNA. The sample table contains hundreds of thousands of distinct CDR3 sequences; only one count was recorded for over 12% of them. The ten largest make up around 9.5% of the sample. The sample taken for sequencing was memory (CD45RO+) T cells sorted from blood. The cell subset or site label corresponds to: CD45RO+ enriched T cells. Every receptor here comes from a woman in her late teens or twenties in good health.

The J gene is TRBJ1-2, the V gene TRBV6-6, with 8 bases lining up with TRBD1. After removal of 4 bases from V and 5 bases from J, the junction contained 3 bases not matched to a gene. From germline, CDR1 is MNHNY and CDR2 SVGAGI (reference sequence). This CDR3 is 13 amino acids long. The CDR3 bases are TGTGCCAGCAGTTCAGGGGGCGTTTATGGCTACACCTTC. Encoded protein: CASSSGGVYGYTF.

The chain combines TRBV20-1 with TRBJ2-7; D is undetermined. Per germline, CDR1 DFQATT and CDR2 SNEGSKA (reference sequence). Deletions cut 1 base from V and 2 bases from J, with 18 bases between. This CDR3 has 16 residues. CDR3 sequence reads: CSARGLGRSNPYEQYF. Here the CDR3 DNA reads TGCAGTGCTAGAGGCCTTGGACGCTCGAATCCCTACGAGCAGTACTTC.

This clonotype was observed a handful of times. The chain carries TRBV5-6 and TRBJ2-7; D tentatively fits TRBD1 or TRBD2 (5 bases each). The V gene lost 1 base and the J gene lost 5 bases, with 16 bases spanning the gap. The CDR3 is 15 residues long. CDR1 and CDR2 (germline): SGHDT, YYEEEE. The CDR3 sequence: CASSLFDGAHHEQYF. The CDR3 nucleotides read TGTGCCAGCAGCTTGTTTGACGGGGCGCACCACGAGCAGTACTTC. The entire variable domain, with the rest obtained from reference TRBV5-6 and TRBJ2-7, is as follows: DAGVTQSPTHLIKTRGQQVTLRCSPKSGHDTVSWYQQALGQGPQFIFQYYEEEERQRGNFPDRFSGHQFPNYSSELNVNALLLGDSALYLCASSLFDGAHHEQYFGPGTRLTVT.

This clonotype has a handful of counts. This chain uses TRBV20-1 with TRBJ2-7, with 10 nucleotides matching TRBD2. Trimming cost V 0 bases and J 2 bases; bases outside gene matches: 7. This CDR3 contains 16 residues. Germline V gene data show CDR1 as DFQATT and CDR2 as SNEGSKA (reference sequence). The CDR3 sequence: CSAREWLAGDTYEQYF. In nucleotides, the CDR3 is TGCAGTGCTAGAGAATGGCTAGCGGGAGACACCTACGAGCAGTACTTC.

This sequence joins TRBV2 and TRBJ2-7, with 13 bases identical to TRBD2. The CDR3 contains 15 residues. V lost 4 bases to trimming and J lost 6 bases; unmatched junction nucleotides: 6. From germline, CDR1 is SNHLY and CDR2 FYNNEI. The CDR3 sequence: CASSALAGGDGEQYF. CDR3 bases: TGTGCCAGCAGTGCACTAGCGGGAGGGGATGGCGAGCAGTACTTC.

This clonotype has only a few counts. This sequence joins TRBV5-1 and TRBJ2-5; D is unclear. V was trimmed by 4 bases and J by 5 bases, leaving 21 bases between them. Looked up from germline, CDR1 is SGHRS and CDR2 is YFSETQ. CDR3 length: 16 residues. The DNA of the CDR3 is TGCGCCAGCAGCACTATTCCCGGGTCAAAGGTGGAGACCCAGTACTTC. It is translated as CASSTIPGSKVETQYF.

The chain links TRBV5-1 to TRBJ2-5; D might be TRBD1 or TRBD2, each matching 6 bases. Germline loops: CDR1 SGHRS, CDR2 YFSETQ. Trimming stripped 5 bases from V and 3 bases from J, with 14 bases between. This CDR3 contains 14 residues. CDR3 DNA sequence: TGCGCCAGCAGTGGGGGGCGGAAAGAAGAGACCCAGTACTTC. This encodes CASSGGRKEETQYF.

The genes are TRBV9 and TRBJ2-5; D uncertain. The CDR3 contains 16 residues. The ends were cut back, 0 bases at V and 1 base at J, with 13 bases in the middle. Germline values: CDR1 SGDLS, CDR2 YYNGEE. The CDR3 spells CASSVGRALLQETQYF. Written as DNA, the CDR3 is TGTGCCAGCAGCGTAGGTAGGGCACTACTCCAAGAGACCCAGTACTTC. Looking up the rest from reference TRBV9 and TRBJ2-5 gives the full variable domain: DSGVTQTPKHLITATGQRVTLRCSPRSGDLSVYWYQQSLDQGLQFLIQYYNGEERAKGNILERFSAQQFPDLHSELNLSSLELGDSALYFCASSVGRALLQETQYFGPGTRLLVL.

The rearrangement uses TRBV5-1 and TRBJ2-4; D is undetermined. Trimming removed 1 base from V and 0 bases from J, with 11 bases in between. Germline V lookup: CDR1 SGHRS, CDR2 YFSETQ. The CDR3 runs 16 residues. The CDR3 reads CASSLTTVKAKNIQYF. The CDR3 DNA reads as TGCGCCAGCAGCTTGACTACAGTAAAAGCCAAAAACATTCAGTACTTC.

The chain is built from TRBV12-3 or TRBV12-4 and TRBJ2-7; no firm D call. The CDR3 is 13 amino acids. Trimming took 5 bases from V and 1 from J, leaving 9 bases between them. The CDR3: CASSLPPSYEQYF. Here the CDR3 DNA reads TGTGCCAGCAGTCTGCCCCCTTCCTACGAGCAGTACTTC.

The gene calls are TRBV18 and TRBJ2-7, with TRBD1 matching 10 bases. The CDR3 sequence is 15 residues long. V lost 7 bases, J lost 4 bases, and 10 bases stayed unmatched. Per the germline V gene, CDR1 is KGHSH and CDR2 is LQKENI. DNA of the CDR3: TGTGCCAGCTGCGACAGGGGGCAGGATCGGTACGAGCAGTACTTC. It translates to CASCDRGQDRYEQYF.

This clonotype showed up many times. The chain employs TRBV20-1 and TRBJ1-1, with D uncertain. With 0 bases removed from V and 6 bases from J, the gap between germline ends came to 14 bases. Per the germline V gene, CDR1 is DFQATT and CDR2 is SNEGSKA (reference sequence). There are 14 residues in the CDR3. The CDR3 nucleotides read TGCAGTGCTAGAGATTATCGAGGGTTGGCTGAAGCTTTCTTT. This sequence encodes CSARDYRGLAEAFF.

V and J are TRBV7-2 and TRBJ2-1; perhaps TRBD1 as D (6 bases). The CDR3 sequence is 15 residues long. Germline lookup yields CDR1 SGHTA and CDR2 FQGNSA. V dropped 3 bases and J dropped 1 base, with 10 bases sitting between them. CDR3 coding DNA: TGTGCCAGCAGCTTCAGGGGAACGTCCTACAATGAGCAGTTCTTC. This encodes CASSFRGTSYNEQFF.

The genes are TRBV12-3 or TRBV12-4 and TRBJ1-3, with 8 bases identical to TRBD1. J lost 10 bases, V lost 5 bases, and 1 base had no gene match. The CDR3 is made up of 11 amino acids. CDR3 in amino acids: CASSQGATIYF. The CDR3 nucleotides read TGTGCCAGCAGTCAGGGGGCGACCATATATTTT.

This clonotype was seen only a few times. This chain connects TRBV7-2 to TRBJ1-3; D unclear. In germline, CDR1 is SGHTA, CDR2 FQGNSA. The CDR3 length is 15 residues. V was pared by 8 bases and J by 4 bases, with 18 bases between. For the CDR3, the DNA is TGTGCCAGCGGACTCAGAGGGTTGGGAGGAAACACCATATATTTT. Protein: CASGLRGLGGNTIYF.

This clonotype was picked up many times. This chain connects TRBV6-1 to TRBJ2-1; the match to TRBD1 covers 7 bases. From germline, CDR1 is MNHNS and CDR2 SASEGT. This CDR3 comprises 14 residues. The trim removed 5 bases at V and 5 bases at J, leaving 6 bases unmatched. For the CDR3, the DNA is TGTGCCAGCAGTCTAAGGACAGGTAACAATGAGCAGTTCTTC. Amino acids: CASSLRTGNNEQFF.

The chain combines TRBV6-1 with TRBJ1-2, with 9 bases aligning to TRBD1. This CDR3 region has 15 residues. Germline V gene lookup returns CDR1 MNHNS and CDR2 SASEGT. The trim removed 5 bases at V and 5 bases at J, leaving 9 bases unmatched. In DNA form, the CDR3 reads TGTGCCAGCAGTAAACGAACAGGGGGCGGGTATGGCTACACCTTC. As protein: CASSKRTGGGYGYTF.

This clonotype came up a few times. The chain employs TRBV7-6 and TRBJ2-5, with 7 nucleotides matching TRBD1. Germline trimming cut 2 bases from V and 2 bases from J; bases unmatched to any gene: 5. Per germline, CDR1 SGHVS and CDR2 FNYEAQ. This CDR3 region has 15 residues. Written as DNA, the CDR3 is TGTGCCAGCAGCTTATCCAGGGGGAGTCAAGAGACCCAGTACTTC. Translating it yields CASSLSRGSQETQYF. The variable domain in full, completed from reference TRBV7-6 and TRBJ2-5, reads GAGVSQSPRYKVTKRGQDVALRCDPISGHVSLYWYRQALGQGPEFLTYFNYEAQQDKSGLPNDRFSAERPEGSISTLTIQRTEQRDSAMYRCASSLSRGSQETQYFGPGTRLLVL.

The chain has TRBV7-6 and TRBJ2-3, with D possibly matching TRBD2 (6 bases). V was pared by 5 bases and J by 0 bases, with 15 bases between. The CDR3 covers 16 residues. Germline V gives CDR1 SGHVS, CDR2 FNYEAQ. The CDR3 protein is CASSTRDFVSTDTQYF. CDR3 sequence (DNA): TGTGCCAGCAGCACCCGGGACTTCGTAAGCACAGATACGCAGTATTTT.

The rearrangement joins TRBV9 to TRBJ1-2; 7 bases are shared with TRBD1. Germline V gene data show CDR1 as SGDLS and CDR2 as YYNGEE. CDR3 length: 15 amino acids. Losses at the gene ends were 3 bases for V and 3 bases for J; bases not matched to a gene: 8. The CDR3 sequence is CASSAKGAGDYGYTF. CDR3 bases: TGTGCCAGCAGCGCAAAGGGGGCCGGGGACTATGGCTACACCTTC.

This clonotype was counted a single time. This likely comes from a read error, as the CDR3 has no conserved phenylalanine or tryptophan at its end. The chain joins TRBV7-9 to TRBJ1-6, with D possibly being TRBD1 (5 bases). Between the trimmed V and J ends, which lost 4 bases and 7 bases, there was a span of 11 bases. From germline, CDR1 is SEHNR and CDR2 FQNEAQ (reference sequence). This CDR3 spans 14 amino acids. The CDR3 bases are TGTGCCAGCAGCTCTCTCCGGGGGAATTCACCCCTCCACATT. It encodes CASSSLRGNSPLHI.

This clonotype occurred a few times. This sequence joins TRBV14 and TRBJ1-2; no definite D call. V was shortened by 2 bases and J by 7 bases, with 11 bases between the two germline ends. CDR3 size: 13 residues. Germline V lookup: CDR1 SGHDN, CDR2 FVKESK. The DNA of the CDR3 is TGTGCCAGCAGCCAATTGGGATTCGGTGGCTACACCTTC. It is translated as CASSQLGFGGYTF.

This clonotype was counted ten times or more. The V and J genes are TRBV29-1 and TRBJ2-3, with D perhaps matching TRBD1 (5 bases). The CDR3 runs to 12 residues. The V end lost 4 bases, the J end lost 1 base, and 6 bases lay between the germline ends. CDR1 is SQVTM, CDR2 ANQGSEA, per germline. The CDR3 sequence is CSVVRGTDTQYF. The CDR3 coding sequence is TGCAGCGTTGTCAGGGGCACAGATACGCAGTATTTT.

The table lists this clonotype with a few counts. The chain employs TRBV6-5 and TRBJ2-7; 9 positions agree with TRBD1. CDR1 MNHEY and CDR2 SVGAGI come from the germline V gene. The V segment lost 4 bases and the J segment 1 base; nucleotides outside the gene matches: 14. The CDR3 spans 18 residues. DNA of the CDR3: TGTGCCAGCAGTTCTTCAATCACCGGGACAGGGTGTTCCTACGAGCAGTACTTC. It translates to CASSSSITGTGCSYEQYF.

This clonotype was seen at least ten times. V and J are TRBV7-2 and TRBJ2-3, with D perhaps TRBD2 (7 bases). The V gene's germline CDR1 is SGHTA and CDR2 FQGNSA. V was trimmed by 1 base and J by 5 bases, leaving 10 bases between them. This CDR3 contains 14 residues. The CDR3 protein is CASSLVGGGDTQYF. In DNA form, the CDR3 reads TGTGCCAGCAGCTTAGTGGGAGGGGGAGATACGCAGTATTTT. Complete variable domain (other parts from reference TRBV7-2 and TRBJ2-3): GAGVSQSPSNKVTEKGKDVELRCDPISGHTALYWYRQSLGQGLEFLIYFQGNSAPDKSGLPSDRFSAERTGGSVSTLTIQRTQQEDSAVYLCASSLVGGGDTQYFGPGTRLTVL.

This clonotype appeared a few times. The CDR3 coding sequence is TGTGCCAGCAATGGGCCTAACACCGGGGAGCTGTTTTTT. Its protein is CASNGPNTGELFF. The V gene is TRBV27, the J gene TRBJ2-2; no firm D call. The V gene's germline CDR1 is MNHEY and CDR2 SMNVEV (reference sequence). The CDR3 has 13 amino acids. The V end was cut by 7 bases, the J end by 2 bases, with 8 bases between.

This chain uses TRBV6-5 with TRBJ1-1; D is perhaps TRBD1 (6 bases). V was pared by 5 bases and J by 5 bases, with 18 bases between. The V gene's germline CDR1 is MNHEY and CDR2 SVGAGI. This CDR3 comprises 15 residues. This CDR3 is CASSNLQGTGTEAFF. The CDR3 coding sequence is TGTGCCAGCAGTAACCTACAGGGTACGGGAACTGAAGCTTTCTTT.

Here the CDR3 reads CASSRNVGANTGELFF. CDR3 nucleotides: TGCGCCAGCAGCCGGAACGTCGGGGCAAACACCGGGGAGCTGTTTTTT. This rearrangement joins TRBV4-3 to TRBJ2-2; possibly TRBD1 or TRBD2 for D (5 bases each). V was cut by 4 bases and J by 2 bases, with 14 bases left in between. There are 16 residues in the CDR3. Germline-derived CDR1 and CDR2 are LGHNA and YSLEER.

Here the CDR3 reads CASSYRDTYEQYF. Written as DNA, the CDR3 is TGTGCCAGCAGTTACAGGGATACCTACGAGCAGTACTTC. V and J are TRBV6-5 and TRBJ2-7, with no clear D. The V gene's germline CDR1 is MNHEY and CDR2 SVGAGI. V lost 2 bases to trimming and J lost 2 bases, with 7 bases between them. The CDR3 has 13 amino acids.

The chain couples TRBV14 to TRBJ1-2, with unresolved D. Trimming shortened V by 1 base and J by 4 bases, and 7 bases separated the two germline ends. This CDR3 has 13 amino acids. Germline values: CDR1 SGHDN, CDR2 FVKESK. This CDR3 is CASSQGLGYGYTF. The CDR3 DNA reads TGTGCCAGCAGCCAAGGGCTTGGCTATGGCTACACCTTC.

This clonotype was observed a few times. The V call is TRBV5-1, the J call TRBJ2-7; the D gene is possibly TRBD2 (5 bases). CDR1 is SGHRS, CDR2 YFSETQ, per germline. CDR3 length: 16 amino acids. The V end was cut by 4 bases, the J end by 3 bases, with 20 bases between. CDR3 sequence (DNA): TGCGCCAGCAGCCCTATATGGGGAGAACGGGGCTACGAGCAGTACTTC. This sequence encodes CASSPIWGERGYEQYF.